This section outlines one T cell receptor (beta chain) sequence together with its context. One junction end does not reproduce the germline sequence, and a read error may be involved. Germline V lookup: CDR1 SSHAT, CDR2 FNYEAQ (reference sequence). This CDR3 has 16 residues. In the authors' methods: Reference gene primer amplification in the assay estimated nucleated cell counts. Sequenced by immunoSEQ multiplex PCR; TCRdb stores in-frame clones only, minus some. D and trimming were read from the DNA, whereas the V and J calls and clone size are those reported in that table. The table has approximately 250,000 clones, around 86% seen once. These data are taken from a study of blood T cell repertoires in COVID-19. Turning to the study itself: The United States, Italy and Spain provided the acute and convalescent COVID-19 samples. T cells, B-cell-depleted T cells, or PBMCs provided the cDNA or gDNA that served as material.

What was sequenced was peripheral blood. This clonotype was obtained from a man between 18 and 29 years old with active or convalescent COVID-19. The rearrangement joins TRBV7-7 to TRBJ1-5, with unresolved D. The CDR3 protein is CASSSRDPRGDQPQHF. CDR3 bases: TGTGCTAGCAGCTCTCGCGACCCGCGGGGAGATCAGCCCCAGCATTTT.